This T cell receptor (beta chain) was profiled in a study of T cell responses to AZD1222 COVID-19 vaccine. Study-level points and caveats: In a largely white British group with more females than males, clonal diversity was possibly underestimated. Repertoires were collected only later (after the peak T cell response had occurred).

Sequencing used immunoSEQ multiplex PCR; TCRdb keeps in-frame clones, though not all of them. Of 95,000 to 110,000 clones detected, less than 95% appear once; the ten largest clones hold about 4.8%. About this clone itself: Its antigen is not identified.

The V and J ends lost 2 bases and 4 bases respectively, with 11 bases between them. Germline CDR1 is SGHAT and CDR2 is FQNNGV. This CDR3 has 15 amino acids. The sample was peripheral blood, taken on day 0 of AZD1222 vaccination. The chain uses TRBV11-2 and TRBJ1-4; weak D call: TRBD1 (6 bases). This clonotype originated in an adult in good health. The CDR3: CASSLSGGFNEKLFF. In nucleotides, the CDR3 is TGTGCCAGCAGCTTAAGTGGGGGCTTTAATGAAAAACTGTTTTTT.